The 20 T cell receptor beta chains presented below share a single source sample, sequenced in a study of control samples from healthy donors and cancer patients (TCRdb year 2020). Library generation was performed with the immunoSEQ multiplex PCR assay. The clones in this table, taken by TCRdb from immuneACCESS, are in-frame only. Not every clone is retained; where verified, under half of the shortfall comes from an unresolved V gene, and the cause of the rest is unknown. A total of about 89,000 clones appear in this sample, 86% of them only once. Around 20% of the sample is in the top ten clones. Sequenced: blood. The origin of the receptors is a man aged 25 to 45 in good health.

This rearrangement joins TRBV15 to TRBJ2-1; unclear D gene. The germline V gene encodes CDR1 LNHNV and CDR2 YYDKDF (reference sequence). Trimming left V 0 bases short and J 7 bases short, with 13 bases between. The CDR3 covers 15 residues. CDR3 nucleotides: TGTGCCACCAGCAGAGATCCCACTATGCGGAATGAGCAGTTCTTC. Amino acid sequence: CATSRDPTMRNEQFF.

The rearrangement uses TRBV18 and TRBJ1-2; TRBD1 agrees at 10 bases. The V and J ends lost 5 bases and 6 bases, in that order; junction bases with no gene match: 6. The CDR3 has 14 amino acids. The germline CDR1 and CDR2 sequences are KGHSH and LQKENI. CDR3 sequence reads: CASSASGTGDGYTF. The CDR3 DNA is TGTGCCAGCTCAGCATCCGGGACAGGGGATGGCTACACCTTC.

This chain joins TRBV18 and TRBJ2-6; 8 nucleotides match TRBD1. V shed 4 bases, J shed 4 bases, and the junction held 12 bases outside the gene matches. The germline V gene encodes CDR1 KGHSH and CDR2 LQKENI. The CDR3 runs to 18 residues. Written as DNA, the CDR3 is TGTGCCAGCTCACTCCGTGGACAGGGACTGCCAGGGGCCAACGTCCTGACTTTC. It is translated as CASSLRGQGLPGANVLTF.

This clone was found once. The chain couples TRBV24-1 to TRBJ1-5; D unresolved. Deletions cut 2 bases from V and 4 bases from J, with 2 bases between. Germline assignment: CDR1 KGHDR and CDR2 SFDVKD. The CDR3 extends over 12 amino acids. Written as DNA, the CDR3 is TGTGCCACCAGTGATTGGAATCAGCCCCAGCATTTT. Translating gives CATSDWNQPQHF.

The V call is TRBV6-4, the J call TRBJ2-1; D is ambiguous. The V gene's germline CDR1 is MRHNA and CDR2 SNTAGT. This CDR3 is 13 amino acids long. Trimming stripped 4 bases from V and 9 bases from J, with 13 bases between. CDR3 region: CASSVTPGFEQFF. Written as DNA, the CDR3 is TGTGCCAGCAGTGTCACTCCCGGGTTTGAGCAGTTCTTC.

The V call is TRBV20-1, the J call TRBJ1-1; unclear D gene. Germline V CDR1 and CDR2: DFQATT, SNEGSKA (reference sequence). Trimming removed 3 bases from V and 0 bases from J, with 11 bases in between. The CDR3 is made up of 14 amino acids. CDR3 DNA: TGCAGTGCTAGTAAAGGTCAGATGAACACTGAAGCTTTCTTT. It encodes CSASKGQMNTEAFF.

This CDR3 is CASRRGGQSPGTQYF. The CDR3 bases are TGTGCCAGCAGGCGGGGGGGCCAATCTCCAGGTACGCAGTATTTT. This chain connects TRBV6-4 to TRBJ2-3, with 9 bases matching TRBD2. Germline V gene data show CDR1 as MRHNA and CDR2 as SNTAGT. J was trimmed by 8 bases and V by 6 bases; bases with no gene match: 12. CDR3 length: 15 amino acids.

V usage is TRBV28 and J usage is TRBJ2-1; possible D gene TRBD2, 5 bases. Germline CDR1 and CDR2: MDHEN and SYDVKM. The V gene lost 7 bases and the J gene lost 8 bases, with 9 bases spanning the gap. This CDR3 spans 11 amino acids. The CDR3 coding sequence is TGTGCCAGCATCAAGGAGGATGAGCAGTTCTTC. It is translated as CASIKEDEQFF.

The V and J genes are TRBV6-5 and TRBJ1-2; 7 nucleotides align to TRBD1. Germline V gene lookup returns CDR1 MNHEY and CDR2 SVGAGI. Trimming removed 6 bases from V and 4 bases from J; junction bases left unmatched: 5. This CDR3 comprises 13 residues. The CDR3 DNA sequence: TGTGCCAGCAGCTTTGACAGGGTCTATGGCTACACCTTC. Amino acids: CASSFDRVYGYTF.

The chain is built from TRBV6-5 and TRBJ1-3, with D unresolved. The CDR3 sequence is 14 residues long. The germline gives CDR1 MNHEY, CDR2 SVGAGI. Trimming removed 5 bases from V and 1 base from J, with 9 bases in between. CDR3 in DNA: TGTGCCAGCAGTCCCAGGTTTTCTGGAAACACCATATATTTT. This codes for CASSPRFSGNTIYF.

The chain has TRBV19 and TRBJ2-2, with D unresolved. Germline values: CDR1 LNHDA, CDR2 SQIVND (reference sequence). The CDR3 sequence is 14 residues long. Trimming took off 7 bases at V and 1 base at J, with 10 bases between the two ends. The CDR3 protein is CASTFTVNTGELFF. In DNA form, the CDR3 reads TGTGCCAGTACTTTTACAGTGAACACCGGGGAGCTGTTTTTT. The full variable domain, rest sourced from reference TRBV19 and TRBJ2-2, is DGGITQSPKYLFRKEGQNVTLSCEQNLNHDAMYWYRQDPGQGLRLIYYSQIVNDFQKGDIAEGYSVSREKKESFPLTVTSAQKNPTAFYLCASTFTVNTGELFFGEGSRLTVL.

The CDR3 reads CASSYKGTDTQYF. For the CDR3, the DNA is TGTGCCAGCAGTTACAAGGGAACAGATACGCAGTATTTT. The chain joins TRBV6-5 to TRBJ2-3, with D hard to call. V was trimmed by 2 bases and J by 3 bases, leaving 6 bases between them. This CDR3 is built from 13 residues. From germline, CDR1 is MNHEY and CDR2 SVGAGI.

V usage is TRBV19 and J usage is TRBJ2-5; D remains unclear. The CDR3 consists of 13 residues. The germline gives CDR1 LNHDA, CDR2 SQIVND (reference sequence). Between the trimmed V and J ends, which lost 0 bases and 1 base, there was a span of 3 bases. The DNA for the CDR3 is TGTGCCAGTAGTATAGACAGCCAAGAGACCCAGTACTTC. Amino acid sequence: CASSIDSQETQYF.

V gene TRBV5-1 combines with J gene TRBJ1-6; D remains unclear. The CDR3 extends over 15 amino acids. V lost 0 bases, J lost 4 bases, and 8 bases lay in between. Per germline, CDR1 SGHRS and CDR2 YFSETQ. The CDR3 nucleotides are TGCGCCAGCAGCTTGGCCGGGTCGTATAATTCACCCCTCCACTTT. This gives the protein CASSLAGSYNSPLHF. Full variable domain (remainder filled in from reference TRBV5-1 and TRBJ1-6): KAGVTQTPRYLIKTRGQQVTLSCSPISGHRSVSWYQQTPGQGLQFLFEYFSETQRNKGNFPGRFSGRQFSNSRSEMNVSTLELGDSALYLCASSLAGSYNSPLHFGNGTRLTVT.

V is TRBV14 and J is TRBJ1-6; D gene unclear. This CDR3 spans 15 amino acids. The ends were cut back, 6 bases at V and 4 bases at J, with 13 bases in the middle. In germline, CDR1 is SGHDN, CDR2 FVKESK. For the CDR3, the DNA is TGTGCCAGCAGTAACGGAGACATTTATAATTCACCCCTCCACTTT. Amino acid sequence: CASSNGDIYNSPLHF. Supplemented by reference TRBV14 and TRBJ1-6, the full variable domain reads EAGVTQFPSHSVIEKGQTVTLRCDPISGHDNLYWYRRVMGKEIKFLLHFVKESKQDESGMPNNRFLAERTGGTYSTLKVQPAELEDSGVYFCASSNGDIYNSPLHFGNGTRLTVT.

The chain has TRBV4-2 and TRBJ1-1, with D perhaps TRBD1 (5 bases). The CDR3 length is 12 residues. Trimming removed 5 bases from V and 5 bases from J, with 9 bases in between. Germline CDR1 is LGHNA and CDR2 is YNFKEQ. In DNA, the CDR3 is TGTGCCAGCAGCGGAGGGGATACTGAAGCTTTCTTT. It yields the protein CASSGGDTEAFF.

The J gene is TRBJ1-2, the V gene TRBV5-4; TRBD1 agrees at 11 bases. The CDR3 is 17 amino acids. In germline, CDR1 is SGHNT, CDR2 YYREEE (reference sequence). V dropped 7 bases and J dropped 7; count of bases not matched to a gene: 18. CDR3 nucleotide sequence: TGTGCCAGCGGACCCTGGACAGGGGGCGGCTCTCAATCTGGCTACACCTTC. The encoded protein is CASGPWTGGGSQSGYTF.

The chain joins TRBV11-2 to TRBJ2-7, with D unresolved. Germline V gene sequence: CDR1 SGHAT, CDR2 FQNNGV. The CDR3 is 15 residues long. The V end was cut by 0 bases, the J end by 3 bases, with 12 bases between. The CDR3 nucleotides read TGTGCCAGCAGCTTAGATCTGGCAGGCTTCTACGAGCAGTACTTC. Protein sequence: CASSLDLAGFYEQYF. Looking up the rest from reference TRBV11-2 and TRBJ2-7 gives the full variable domain: EAGVAQSPRYKIIEKRQSVAFWCNPISGHATLYWYQQILGQGPKLLIQFQNNGVVDDSQLPKDRFSAERLKGVDSTLKIQPAKLEDSAVYLCASSLDLAGFYEQYFGPGTRLTVT.

The chain is built from TRBV11-2 and TRBJ2-3; 7 bases match TRBD1. The CDR3 extends over 16 amino acids. Trimming took 5 bases from V and 0 from J; bases not matched to a gene: 8. Germline V gene data show CDR1 as SGHAT and CDR2 as FQNNGV. The CDR3 DNA reads as TGTGCCAGCAGCCCCGACAGGGCCCTCAGCACAGATACGCAGTATTTT. Translated, it gives CASSPDRALSTDTQYF. Looking up the rest from reference TRBV11-2 and TRBJ2-3 gives the full variable domain: EAGVAQSPRYKIIEKRQSVAFWCNPISGHATLYWYQQILGQGPKLLIQFQNNGVVDDSQLPKDRFSAERLKGVDSTLKIQPAKLEDSAVYLCASSPDRALSTDTQYFGPGTRLTVL.

The rearrangement joins TRBV5-1 to TRBJ1-1; maybe TRBD1 (5 bases). The CDR3 runs to 13 residues. Germline values: CDR1 SGHRS, CDR2 YFSETQ. V shed 1 base and J shed 3 bases, with 7 bases lying between them. Written as DNA, the CDR3 is TGCGCCAGCAGCTTGACGGGGGACACTGAAGCTTTCTTT. This sequence encodes CASSLTGDTEAFF. The full variable domain, completed using reference TRBV5-1 and TRBJ1-1, is KAGVTQTPRYLIKTRGQQVTLSCSPISGHRSVSWYQQTPGQGLQFLFEYFSETQRNKGNFPGRFSGRQFSNSRSEMNVSTLELGDSALYLCASSLTGDTEAFFGQGTRLTVV.